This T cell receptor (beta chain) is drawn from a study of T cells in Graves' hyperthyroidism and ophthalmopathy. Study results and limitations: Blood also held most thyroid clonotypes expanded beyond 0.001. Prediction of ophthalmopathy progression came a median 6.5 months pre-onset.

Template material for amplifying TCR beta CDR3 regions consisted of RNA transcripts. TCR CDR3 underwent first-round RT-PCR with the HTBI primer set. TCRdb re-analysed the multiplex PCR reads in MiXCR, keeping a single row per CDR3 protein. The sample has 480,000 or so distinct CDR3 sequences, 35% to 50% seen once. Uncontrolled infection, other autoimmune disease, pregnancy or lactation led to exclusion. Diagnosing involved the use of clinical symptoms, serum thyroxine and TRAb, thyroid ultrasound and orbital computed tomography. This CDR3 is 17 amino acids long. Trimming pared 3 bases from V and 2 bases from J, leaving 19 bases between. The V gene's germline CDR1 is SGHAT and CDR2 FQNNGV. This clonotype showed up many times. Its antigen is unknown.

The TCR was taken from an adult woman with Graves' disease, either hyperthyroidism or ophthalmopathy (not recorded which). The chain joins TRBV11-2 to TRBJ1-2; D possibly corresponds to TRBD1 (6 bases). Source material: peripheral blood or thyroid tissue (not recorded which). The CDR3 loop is CASSFGTGGGVNYGYTF. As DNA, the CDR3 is TGTGCCAGCAGCTTTGGGACTGGGGGCGGGGTGAACTATGGCTACACCTTC. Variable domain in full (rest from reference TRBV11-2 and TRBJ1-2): EAGVAQSPRYKIIEKRQSVAFWCNPISGHATLYWYQQILGQGPKLLIQFQNNGVVDDSQLPKDRFSAERLKGVDSTLKIQPAKLEDSAVYLCASSFGTGGGVNYGYTFGSGTRLTVV.